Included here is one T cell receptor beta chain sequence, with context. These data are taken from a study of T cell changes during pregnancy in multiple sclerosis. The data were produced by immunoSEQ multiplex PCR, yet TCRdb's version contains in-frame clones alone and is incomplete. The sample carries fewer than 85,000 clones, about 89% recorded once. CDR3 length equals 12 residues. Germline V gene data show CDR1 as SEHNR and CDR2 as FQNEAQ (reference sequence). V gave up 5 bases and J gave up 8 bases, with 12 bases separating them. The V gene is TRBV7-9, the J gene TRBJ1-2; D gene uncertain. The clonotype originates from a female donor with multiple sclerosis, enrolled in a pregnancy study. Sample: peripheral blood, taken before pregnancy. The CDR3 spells CASSGRGRGYTF. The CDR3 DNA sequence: TGTGCCAGCAGCGGGCGTGGGAGGGGCTACACCTTC.